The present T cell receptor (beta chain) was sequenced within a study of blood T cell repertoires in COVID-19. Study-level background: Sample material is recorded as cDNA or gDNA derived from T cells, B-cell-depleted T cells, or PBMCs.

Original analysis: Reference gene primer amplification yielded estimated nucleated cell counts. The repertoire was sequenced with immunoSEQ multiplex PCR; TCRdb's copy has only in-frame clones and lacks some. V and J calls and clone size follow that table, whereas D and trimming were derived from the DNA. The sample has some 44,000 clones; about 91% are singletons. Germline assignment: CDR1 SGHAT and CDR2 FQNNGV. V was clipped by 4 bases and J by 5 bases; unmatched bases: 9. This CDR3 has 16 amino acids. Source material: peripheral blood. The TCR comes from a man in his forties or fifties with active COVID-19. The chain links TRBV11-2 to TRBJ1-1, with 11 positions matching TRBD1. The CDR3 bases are TGTGCCAGCAGCTCTCTTCGGACAGGGGGCATGACTGAAGCTTTCTTT. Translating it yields CASSSLRTGGMTEAFF.